This TCR beta chain was captured in a study of T-cell memory formation after mild COVID-19. This CDR3 spans 16 amino acids. Germline values: CDR1 SGHRS, CDR2 YFSETQ. Trimming stripped 0 bases from V and 7 bases from J, with 17 bases between. TCRdb passed the 5' RACE reads through MiXCR, listing each CDR3 protein once. Of more than 350,000 distinct CDR3 sequences in the sample, under 25% are singletons; the top ten hold approximately 13%. The chain recombines TRBV5-1 with TRBJ2-1; D remains ambiguous. This receptor was obtained from an adult woman who had mild COVID-19 (a few samples of this study predate the infection). Cell type and time point are not known. The sequenced sample consisted of PBMCs or a T cell subset sorted from them (not recorded which). In DNA, the CDR3 is TGCGCCAGCAGCTTGGAGGGCGGCGAAACCGCAAATGAGCAGTTCTTC. It yields the protein CASSLEGGETANEQFF.